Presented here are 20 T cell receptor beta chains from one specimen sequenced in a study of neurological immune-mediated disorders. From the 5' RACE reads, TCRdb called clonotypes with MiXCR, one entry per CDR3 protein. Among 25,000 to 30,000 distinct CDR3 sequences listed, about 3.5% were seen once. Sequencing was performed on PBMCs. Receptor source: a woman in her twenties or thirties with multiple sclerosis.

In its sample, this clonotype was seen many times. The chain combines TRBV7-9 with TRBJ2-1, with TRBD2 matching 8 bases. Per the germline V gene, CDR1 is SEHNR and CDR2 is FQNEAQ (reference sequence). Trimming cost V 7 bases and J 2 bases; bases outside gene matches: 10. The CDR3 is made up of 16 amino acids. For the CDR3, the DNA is TGTGCCAGCATCGGGAGGGGGGGCCTTCCCTACAATGAGCAGTTCTTC. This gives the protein CASIGRGGLPYNEQFF.

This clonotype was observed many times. CDR3 bases: TGCGCCAGCAGAACCTCCGGGACAGGGCCCTACGAGCAGTACTTC. Translated, it gives CASRTSGTGPYEQYF. This chain connects TRBV5-1 to TRBJ2-7, with TRBD1 identical over 9 bases. Germline values: CDR1 SGHRS, CDR2 YFSETQ. V trimming: 5 bases; J trimming: 2 bases; junction bases outside the gene matches: 8. The CDR3 has 15 amino acids.

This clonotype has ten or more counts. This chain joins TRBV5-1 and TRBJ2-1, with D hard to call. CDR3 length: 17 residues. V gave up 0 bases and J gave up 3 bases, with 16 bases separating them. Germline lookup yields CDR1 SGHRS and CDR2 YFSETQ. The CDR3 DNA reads TGCGCCAGCAGCTTGGTTCCAGTCCTTGAATACTACAATGAGCAGTTCTTC. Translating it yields CASSLVPVLEYYNEQFF.

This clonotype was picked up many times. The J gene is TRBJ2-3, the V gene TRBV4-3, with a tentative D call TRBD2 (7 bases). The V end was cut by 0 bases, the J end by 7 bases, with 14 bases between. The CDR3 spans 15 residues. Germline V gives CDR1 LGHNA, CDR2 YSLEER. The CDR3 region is CASSQDGRGGNTQYF. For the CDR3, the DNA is TGCGCCAGCAGCCAAGATGGAAGGGGGGGGAATACGCAGTATTTT.

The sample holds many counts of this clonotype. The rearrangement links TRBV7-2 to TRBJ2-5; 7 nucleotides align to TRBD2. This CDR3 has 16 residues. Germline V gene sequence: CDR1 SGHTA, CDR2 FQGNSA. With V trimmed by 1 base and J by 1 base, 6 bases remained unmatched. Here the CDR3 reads CASSLGMGGTQETQYF. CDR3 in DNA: TGTGCCAGCAGCTTAGGAATGGGGGGGACCCAAGAGACCCAGTACTTC.

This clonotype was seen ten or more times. For the CDR3, the DNA is TGTGCCAGCAGCCAAGCCGGGACTAGCACTGAGCAGTTCTTC. Its translation is CASSQAGTSTEQFF. The genes are TRBV3-1 and TRBJ2-1; 9 nucleotides align to TRBD2. V was clipped by 1 base and J by 9 bases; unmatched bases: 4. This CDR3 spans 14 amino acids. CDR1 and CDR2 from the germline V gene are LGHDT and YNNKEL (reference sequence).

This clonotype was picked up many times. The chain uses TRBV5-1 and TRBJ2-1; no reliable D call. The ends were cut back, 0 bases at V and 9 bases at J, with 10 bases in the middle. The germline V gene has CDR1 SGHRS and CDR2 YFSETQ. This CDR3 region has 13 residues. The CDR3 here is CASSLVPSSEQFF. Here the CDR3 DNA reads TGCGCCAGCAGCTTGGTGCCTTCGAGTGAGCAGTTCTTC.

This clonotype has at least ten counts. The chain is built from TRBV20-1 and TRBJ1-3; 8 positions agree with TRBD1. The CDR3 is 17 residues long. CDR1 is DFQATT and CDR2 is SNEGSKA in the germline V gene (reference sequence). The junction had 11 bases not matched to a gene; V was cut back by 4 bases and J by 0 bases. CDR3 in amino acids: CSATPRDRRFSGNTIYF. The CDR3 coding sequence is TGCAGTGCTACCCCCCGGGACAGGCGGTTCTCTGGAAACACCATATATTTT.

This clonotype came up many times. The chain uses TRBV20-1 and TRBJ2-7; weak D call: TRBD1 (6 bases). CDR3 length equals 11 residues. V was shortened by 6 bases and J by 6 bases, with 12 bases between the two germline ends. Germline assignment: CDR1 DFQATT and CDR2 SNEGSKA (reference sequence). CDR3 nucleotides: TGCAGTGCCACCGGACAGTCCGAGCAGTACTTC. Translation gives CSATGQSEQYF.

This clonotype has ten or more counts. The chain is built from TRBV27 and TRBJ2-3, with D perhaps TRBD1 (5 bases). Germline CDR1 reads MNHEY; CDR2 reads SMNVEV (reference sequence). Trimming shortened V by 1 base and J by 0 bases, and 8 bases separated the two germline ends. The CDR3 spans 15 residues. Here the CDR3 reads CASSLWGASTDTQYF. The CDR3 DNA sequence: TGTGCCAGCAGTTTATGGGGCGCGAGCACAGATACGCAGTATTTT.

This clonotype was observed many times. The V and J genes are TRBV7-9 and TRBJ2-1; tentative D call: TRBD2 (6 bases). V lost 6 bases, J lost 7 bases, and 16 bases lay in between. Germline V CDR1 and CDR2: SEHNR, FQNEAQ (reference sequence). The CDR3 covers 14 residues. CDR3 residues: CASSSTSFSNEQFF. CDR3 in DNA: TGTGCCAGCAGTTCGACTAGTTTTTCGAATGAGCAGTTCTTC.

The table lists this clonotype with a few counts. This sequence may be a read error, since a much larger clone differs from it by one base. The CDR3 region is CASSKRGKSYEQYF. In nucleotides, the CDR3 is TGTGCCAGCAGCAAACGTGGAAAGTCCTACGAGCAGTACTTC. This sequence joins TRBV12-3 or TRBV12-4 and TRBJ2-7; D is unresolved. Trimming cost V 6 bases and J 1 base, with 13 bases left between them. The CDR3 covers 14 residues.

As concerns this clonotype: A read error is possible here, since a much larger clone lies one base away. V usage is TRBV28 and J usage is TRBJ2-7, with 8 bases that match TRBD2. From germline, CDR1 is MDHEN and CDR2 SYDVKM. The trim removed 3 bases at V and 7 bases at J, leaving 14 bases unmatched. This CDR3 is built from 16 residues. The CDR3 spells CASSFVGLGRAKEQYF. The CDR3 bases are TGTGCCAGCAGTTTCGTAGGTCTCGGGAGGGCCAAAGAGCAGTACTTC.

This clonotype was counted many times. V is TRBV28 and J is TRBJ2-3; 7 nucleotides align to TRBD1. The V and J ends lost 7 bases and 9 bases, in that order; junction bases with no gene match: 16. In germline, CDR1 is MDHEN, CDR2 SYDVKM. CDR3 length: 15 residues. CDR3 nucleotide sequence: TGTGCCAGCACGAAGCCGGGACAGCCCTTAGTAACGCAGTATTTT. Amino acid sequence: CASTKPGQPLVTQYF.

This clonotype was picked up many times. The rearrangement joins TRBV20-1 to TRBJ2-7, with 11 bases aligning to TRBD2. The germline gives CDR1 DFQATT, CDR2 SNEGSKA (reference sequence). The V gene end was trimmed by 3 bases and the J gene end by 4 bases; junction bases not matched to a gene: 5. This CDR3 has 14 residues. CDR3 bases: TGCAGTGCTAGCCCTAGCGGGAGGAATTACGAGCAGTACTTC. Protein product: CSASPSGRNYEQYF.

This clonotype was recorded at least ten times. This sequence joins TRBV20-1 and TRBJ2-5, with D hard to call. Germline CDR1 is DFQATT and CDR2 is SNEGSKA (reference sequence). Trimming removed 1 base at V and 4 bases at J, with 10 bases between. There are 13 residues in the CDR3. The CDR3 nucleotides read TGCAGTGCTAGAGCCCCGAGAATAGAGACCCAGTACTTC. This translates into CSARAPRIETQYF.

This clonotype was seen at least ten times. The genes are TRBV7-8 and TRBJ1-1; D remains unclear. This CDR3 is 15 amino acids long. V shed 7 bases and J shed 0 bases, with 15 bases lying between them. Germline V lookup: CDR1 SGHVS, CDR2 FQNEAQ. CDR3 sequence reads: CASTPPMRVNTEAFF. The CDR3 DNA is TGTGCCAGCACCCCCCCGATGCGGGTGAACACTGAAGCTTTCTTT.

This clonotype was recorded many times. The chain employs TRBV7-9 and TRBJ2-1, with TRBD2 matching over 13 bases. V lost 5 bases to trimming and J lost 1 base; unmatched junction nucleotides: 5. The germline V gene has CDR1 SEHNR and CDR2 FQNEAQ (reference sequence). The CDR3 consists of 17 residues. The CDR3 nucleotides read TGTGCCAGCAGCAACGGACTAGCGGGGGAATCCTACAATGAGCAGTTCTTC. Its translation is CASSNGLAGESYNEQFF.

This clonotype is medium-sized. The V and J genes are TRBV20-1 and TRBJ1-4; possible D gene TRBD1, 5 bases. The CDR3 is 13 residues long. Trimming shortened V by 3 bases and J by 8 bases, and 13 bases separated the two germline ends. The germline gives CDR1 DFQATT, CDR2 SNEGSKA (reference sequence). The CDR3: CSARGEGSEKLFF. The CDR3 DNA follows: TGCAGTGCTAGGGGGGAGGGCTCCGAAAAACTGTTTTTT.

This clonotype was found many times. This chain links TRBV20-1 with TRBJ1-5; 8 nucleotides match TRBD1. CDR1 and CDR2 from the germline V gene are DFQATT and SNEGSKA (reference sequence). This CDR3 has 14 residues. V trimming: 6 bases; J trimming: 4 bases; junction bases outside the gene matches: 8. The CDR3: CSAPDRGGNQPQHF. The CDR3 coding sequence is TGCAGTGCCCCCGACAGGGGCGGGAATCAGCCCCAGCATTTT.